This TCR beta chain was profiled in a study of beta chain features in type 1 diabetes. The wider study: In all, 107,917,701 sorted cells from all samples were analyzed.

All of the isolated RNA was reverse transcribed, so expressed TCRB transcripts were sequenced. TCRdb's copy holds only in-frame clones and misses some; the assay was immunoSEQ multiplex PCR. The sample lists about 240,000 clones; around 13% were seen once. As for this clone: Antigen specificity is unknown.

This CDR3 is 13 amino acids long. Germline trimming cut 7 bases from V and 2 bases from J; bases unmatched to any gene: 6. The V gene's germline CDR1 is SQVTM and CDR2 ANQGSEA. General observations from the study: Insertions at VDJ junctions were less frequent in type 1 diabetes patients. These patients also deleted more nucleotides at the same junctions. There was a moderate but significant shortening of TCRB CDR3s in all four CD4+ subsets of Type 1 diabetes patients. Sequencing the cDNA could make cells with high TCR expression show up more than they should.

Sequencing was performed on naive CD4+ T cells from blood. This TCR was sampled from a man aged 25-45 years with type 1 diabetes. This chain joins TRBV29-1 and TRBJ2-7; 9 bases fit TRBD1. The CDR3 DNA is TGCAGCGCCCGGGACAGGGCCACCTACGAGCAGTACTTC. Amino acid sequence: CSARDRATYEQYF.